This is a list of T cell receptor beta chains from one sample in a study of cytomegalovirus exposure and HLA in healthy donors. Using immunoSEQ multiplex PCR, the repertoire was profiled, and TCRdb retains in-frame clones only, with some absent. Of more than 200,000 clones listed, approximately 87% are singletons. Sequenced input: PBMCs. The receptors derive from a human donor in good health. CDR3s include the opening cysteine and the closing phenylalanine or tryptophan. The D gene is left open where the match is weak. The size field is filled for only some rows; it gives once, few, many or a size class.

clone size: .
J gene: TRBJ2-1
D gene: TRBD2
V gene: TRBV28
CDR3 protein: CASGLAGPSYNEQFF
CDR3 DNA: TGTGCCAGCGGACTAGCGGGACCCTCCTACAATGAGCAGTTCTTC

clone size: .
J gene: TRBJ1-2
D gene: TRBD1
V gene: TRBV27
CDR3 protein: CATFQGAGGYTF
CDR3 DNA: TGTGCCACCTTCCAGGGGGCGGGTGGCTACACCTTC

clone size: .
J gene: TRBJ2-5
D gene: TRBD2
V gene: TRBV11-2
CDR3 protein: CASSLVASGSQETQYF
CDR3 DNA: TGTGCCAGCAGCTTAGTTGCTAGCGGGAGTCAAGAGACCCAGTACTTC

clone size: .
J gene: TRBJ1-4
D gene: TRBD1
V gene: TRBV7-2
CDR3 protein: CASSSTGGGEKLFF
CDR3 DNA: TGTGCCAGCAGCTCGACAGGGGGCGGGGAAAAACTGTTTTTT

clone size: .
J gene: TRBJ1-2
D gene: .
V gene: TRBV7-9
CDR3 protein: CASSLVSQGLYGYTF
CDR3 DNA: TGTGCCAGCAGCTTAGTCTCGCAGGGCTTGTATGGCTACACCTTC

clone size: once
J gene: TRBJ1-1
D gene: .
V gene: TRBV11-2
CDR3 protein: CASSLGNRVMVKTEAFF
CDR3 DNA: TGTGCCAGCAGCTTAGGCAACAGGGTTATGGTGAAAACTGAAGCTTTCTTT

clone size: .
J gene: TRBJ2-2
D gene: .
V gene: TRBV5-1
CDR3 protein: CASSRTANTGELFF
CDR3 DNA: TGCGCCAGCAGCCGGACAGCGAACACCGGGGAGCTGTTTTTT

clone size: few
J gene: TRBJ2-7
D gene: .
V gene: TRBV21-1
CDR3 protein: CASSHPGQGTYEQYF
CDR3 DNA: TGTGCCAGCAGCCATCCGGGACAGGGGACCTACGAGCAGTACTTC

clone size: .
J gene: TRBJ1-3
D gene: .
V gene: TRBV2
CDR3 protein: CASSENRNSGNTIYF
CDR3 DNA: TGTGCCAGCAGTGAAAACAGGAACTCTGGAAACACCATATATTTT

clone size: .
J gene: TRBJ2-7
D gene: TRBD1
V gene: TRBV10-3
CDR3 protein: CAISDRDRDAYEQYF
CDR3 DNA: TGTGCCATCAGTGACCGGGACAGGGACGCCTACGAGCAGTACTTC

clone size: .
J gene: TRBJ1-5
D gene: .
V gene: TRBV4-3
CDR3 protein: CASSQAWTNSNQPQHF
CDR3 DNA: TGCGCCAGCAGCCAAGCTTGGACTAATAGCAATCAGCCCCAGCATTTT

clone size: few
J gene: TRBJ2-3
D gene: TRBD2
V gene: TRBV28
CDR3 protein: CASIGAGTSGRVGTDTQYF
CDR3 DNA: TGTGCCAGCATAGGGGCCGGGACTAGCGGGAGGGTCGGCACAGATACGCAGTATTTT

clone size: .
J gene: TRBJ2-7
D gene: TRBD1
V gene: TRBV2
CDR3 protein: CASRDDRVISYEQYF
CDR3 DNA: TGTGCCAGCAGGGATGACAGGGTTATATCCTACGAGCAGTACTTC

clone size: .
J gene: TRBJ1-5
D gene: TRBD1
V gene: TRBV5-8
CDR3 protein: CASSLGWKYRGPQPQHF
CDR3 DNA: TGTGCCAGCAGCTTAGGCTGGAAGTACAGGGGGCCTCAGCCCCAGCATTTT

clone size: .
J gene: TRBJ2-5
D gene: .
V gene: TRBV2
CDR3 protein: CASGGGGIAGRRETQYF
CDR3 DNA: TGTGCCAGTGGAGGGGGGGGCATAGCGGGCCGTCGGGAGACCCAGTACTTC

clone size: few
J gene: TRBJ2-7
D gene: TRBD2
V gene: TRBV15
CDR3 protein: CATSSGLALEQYF
CDR3 DNA: TGTGCCACCAGCAGCGGACTAGCTTTGGAGCAGTACTTC

clone size: .
J gene: TRBJ1-5
D gene: .
V gene: TRBV9
CDR3 protein: CASSGQNHNQPQHF
CDR3 DNA: TGTGCCAGCAGCGGGCAGAATCACAATCAGCCCCAGCATTTT

clone size: .
J gene: TRBJ1-6
D gene: .
V gene: TRBV4-3
CDR3 protein: CASSQAVQGQGSPLHF
CDR3 DNA: TGCGCCAGCAGCCAAGCGGTCCAGGGTCAAGGTTCACCCCTCCACTTT

clone size: .
J gene: TRBJ1-1
D gene: .
V gene: TRBV18
CDR3 protein: CASSPRDSLGTEAFF
CDR3 DNA: TGTGCCAGCTCACCACGCGACAGTTTGGGGACTGAAGCTTTCTTT

clone size: .
J gene: TRBJ1-1
D gene: TRBD1
V gene: TRBV19
CDR3 protein: CASSWTGGHGRINNTEAFF
CDR3 DNA: TGTGCCAGTAGTTGGACAGGGGGCCATGGTAGGATCAATAACACTGAAGCTTTCTTT

clone size: .
J gene: TRBJ2-3
D gene: TRBD2
V gene: TRBV7-3
CDR3 protein: CASSAASGRSDTQYF
CDR3 DNA: TGTGCCAGCAGCGCCGCTAGCGGGAGATCAGATACGCAGTATTTT

clone size: .
J gene: TRBJ2-1
D gene: .
V gene: TRBV5-4
CDR3 protein: CASFRVEQEQFF
CDR3 DNA: TGTGCCAGCTTCCGCGTCGAACAGGAGCAGTTCTTC

clone size: few
J gene: TRBJ2-7
D gene: TRBD2
V gene: TRBV11-1
CDR3 protein: CASSLSGANYEQYF
CDR3 DNA: TGTGCCAGCAGCCTTAGCGGGGCCAACTACGAGCAGTACTTC

clone size: few
J gene: TRBJ2-1
D gene: TRBD2
V gene: TRBV4-3
CDR3 protein: CASSQVAGPYNEQFF
CDR3 DNA: TGCGCCAGCAGCCAAGTAGCGGGGCCCTACAATGAGCAGTTCTTC

clone size: few
J gene: TRBJ2-3
D gene: .
V gene: TRBV7-2
CDR3 protein: CASSLTRVGGDTQYF
CDR3 DNA: TGTGCCAGCAGCTTAACTCGGGTAGGAGGAGATACGCAGTATTTT

clone size: .
J gene: TRBJ2-4
D gene: TRBD1
V gene: TRBV2
CDR3 protein: CASRGQGGNIQYF
CDR3 DNA: TGTGCCAGCAGGGGACAGGGGGGAAACATTCAGTACTTC

clone size: once
J gene: TRBJ2-3
D gene: TRBD1
V gene: TRBV5-1
CDR3 protein: CASSQGQGFNTDTQYF
CDR3 DNA: TGCGCCAGCAGCCAGGGACAGGGGTTTAACACAGATACGCAGTATTTT

clone size: once
J gene: TRBJ2-7
D gene: TRBD1
V gene: TRBV18
CDR3 protein: CASSPPQGAREQYF
CDR3 DNA: TGTGCCAGCTCACCACCGCAGGGGGCGCGAGAGCAGTACTTC